Each of the 32 T cell receptor beta chains below was sequenced from the same sample in a study of blood T cell repertoires in COVID-19. The table came from immunoSEQ multiplex PCR; TCRdb's copy has only in-frame clones and leaves some out. The table lists under 70,000 clones, less than 75% of them singletons. Material: peripheral blood. All receptors derive from a woman aged 70-85 years with acute or convalescent COVID-19.

Sample share makes this clone large. The gene calls are TRBV5-1 and TRBJ2-3; 10 bases are a match to TRBD1. Looked up from germline, CDR1 is SGHRS and CDR2 is YFSETQ. The CDR3 sequence is 15 residues long. The trim removed 4 bases at V and 1 base at J, leaving 3 bases unmatched. The DNA of the CDR3 is TGCGCCAGCAGCCATGGGACAGGGGGCACAGATACGCAGTATTTT. It specifies CASSHGTGGTDTQYF.

This clone was counted a few times. DNA for the CDR3: TGCGCCAGCAGCTTTACAGGGGAGAACACTGAAGCTTTCTTT. Amino acid sequence: CASSFTGENTEAFF. V usage is TRBV5-1 and J usage is TRBJ1-1, with TRBD1 identical over 7 bases. J was trimmed by 1 base and V by 2 bases; bases with no gene match: 2. This CDR3 is 14 amino acids long. CDR1 is SGHRS and CDR2 is YFSETQ in the germline V gene.

V usage is TRBV4-1 and J usage is TRBJ2-2; 12 bases are a match to TRBD2. CDR3 length: 18 residues. The J segment lost 2 bases and the V segment lost 1 base, leaving 5 bases of the junction unmatched. Germline V gene sequence: CDR1 MGHRA, CDR2 YSYEKL. This CDR3 is CASSQVQLAGGNTGELFF. In nucleotides, the CDR3 is TGCGCCAGCAGCCAAGTGCAACTAGCGGGGGGAAACACCGGGGAGCTGTTTTTT.

CDR3 amino acids: CASSPHLQSGNTIYF. The CDR3 bases are TGTGCCAGCAGCCCCCACCTGCAGTCTGGAAACACCATATATTTT. This chain joins TRBV7-9 and TRBJ1-3, with D unclear. Between the trimmed V and J ends, which lost 5 bases and 1 base, there was a span of 12 bases. This CDR3 contains 15 residues. CDR1 is SEHNR, CDR2 FQNEAQ, per germline (reference sequence).

V and J are TRBV5-6 and TRBJ2-5; 8 nucleotides match TRBD2. The V gene's germline CDR1 is SGHDT and CDR2 YYEEEE. V lost 2 bases and J lost 3; bases outside the gene matches: 3. The CDR3 is 14 residues long. CDR3 sequence: CASSFGGAEETQYF. CDR3 nucleotide sequence: TGTGCCAGCAGCTTCGGGGGGGCCGAAGAGACCCAGTACTTC. Filled out from reference TRBV5-6 and TRBJ2-5, the complete variable domain reads DAGVTQSPTHLIKTRGQQVTLRCSPKSGHDTVSWYQQALGQGPQFIFQYYEEEERQRGNFPDRFSGHQFPNYSSELNVNALLLGDSALYLCASSFGGAEETQYFGPGTRLLVL.

The chain joins TRBV18 to TRBJ2-7; 9 bases are a match to TRBD1. This CDR3 spans 15 amino acids. CDR1 is KGHSH, CDR2 LQKENI, per germline. J was trimmed by 6 bases and V by 1 base; bases with no gene match: 7. The CDR3 protein is CASSPRTGAFSEQYV. CDR3 nucleotide sequence: TGTGCCAGCTCACCACGGACAGGGGCATTCAGCGAGCAGTACGTC.

This chain links TRBV5-5 with TRBJ2-3; 12 nucleotides match TRBD2. The CDR3 has 15 residues. Germline V gene sequence: CDR1 SGHKS, CDR2 YYEKEE (reference sequence). Trimming removed 7 bases from V and 2 bases from J; junction bases left unmatched: 5. CDR3 amino acids: CASLLAGGLTDTQYF. The CDR3 bases are TGTGCCAGCCTTCTAGCGGGGGGGCTCACAGATACGCAGTATTTT.

This chain connects TRBV5-5 to TRBJ2-5; the D gene is possibly TRBD2 (7 bases). This CDR3 comprises 16 residues. V was cut by 0 bases and J by 4 bases, with 16 bases left in between. Looked up from germline, CDR1 is SGHKS and CDR2 is YYEKEE (reference sequence). The chain's CDR3 is CASSLGGGGIGETQYF. The CDR3 bases are TGTGCCAGCAGCTTGGGTGGGGGGGGCATCGGAGAGACCCAGTACTTC.

J is TRBJ1-5 and V is TRBV6-5, with a possible D match to TRBD1 (6 bases). CDR1 is MNHEY, CDR2 SVGAGI, per germline. V lost 6 bases and J lost 7, with 13 bases in between. The CDR3 contains 13 residues. CDR3 loop: CASRWGQGQPQHF. The CDR3 DNA reads as TGTGCCAGCAGATGGGGGCAGGGGCAGCCCCAGCATTTT.

This chain connects TRBV27 to TRBJ1-6; 10 nucleotides align to TRBD1. The V and J ends lost 2 bases and 9 bases, in that order; junction bases with no gene match: 7. From germline, CDR1 is MNHEY and CDR2 SMNVEV (reference sequence). CDR3 length: 16 residues. The CDR3 protein is CASSLRIDRGLSPLHF. CDR3 nucleotides: TGTGCCAGCAGTTTAAGGATTGACAGGGGGCTTTCACCCCTCCACTTT.

This chain links TRBV6-2 or TRBV6-3 with TRBJ2-7; 7 nucleotides line up with TRBD1. Germline V gene lookup returns CDR1 MNHEY and CDR2 SVGEGT. Germline trimming cut 4 bases from V and 0 bases from J; bases unmatched to any gene: 0. The CDR3 has 13 residues. In DNA form, the CDR3 reads TGTGCCAGCAGTTGGGACAGCTCCTACGAGCAGTACGTC. This codes for CASSWDSSYEQYV.

A word on this clone: Other DNA variants within this sample encode the same CDR3. The chain combines TRBV4-1 with TRBJ1-1; 9 bases line up with TRBD1. The CDR3 loop spans 14 amino acids. V gave up 4 bases and J gave up 5 bases; unmatched junction bases: 5. Germline CDR1 reads MGHRA; CDR2 reads YSYEKL. The CDR3 loop is CASSPGQGTTEAFF. The CDR3 DNA follows: TGCGCCAGCAGCCCCGGACAGGGGACTACTGAAGCTTTCTTT.

The genes are TRBV30 and TRBJ2-3, with 11 positions matching TRBD1. The CDR3 is made up of 15 amino acids. Germline V gene lookup returns CDR1 GTSNPN and CDR2 SVGIG (reference sequence). V lost 5 bases to trimming and J lost 2 bases; unmatched junction nucleotides: 6. The CDR3 nucleotides read TGTGCCTGGCCCGGACAGGGGGCTTTCACAGATACGCAGTATTTT. Translating it yields CAWPGQGAFTDTQYF.

The J gene is TRBJ1-1, the V gene TRBV29-1; D uncertain. The V gene lost 3 bases and the J gene lost 0 bases, with 8 bases spanning the gap. Germline lookup yields CDR1 SQVTM and CDR2 ANQGSEA. The CDR3 is made up of 13 amino acids. As DNA, the CDR3 is TGCAGCGTTGACGGCGGATTGAACACTGAAGCTTTCTTT. Protein sequence: CSVDGGLNTEAFF. Based on the CDR3 plus reference TRBV29-1 and TRBJ1-1, the full variable domain is SAVISQKPSRDICQRGTSLTIQCQVDSQVTMMFWYRQQPGQSLTLIATANQGSEATYESGFVIDKFPISRPNLTFSTLTVSNMSPEDSSIYLCSVDGGLNTEAFFGQGTRLTVV.

The CDR3 nucleotides are TGTGCCATCAGTGAGGTAGGACAGGGTAATCAGCCCCAGCATTTT. Translated: CAISEVGQGNQPQHF. The chain joins TRBV10-3 to TRBJ1-5; 8 bases map to TRBD1. Germline-derived CDR1 and CDR2 are ENHRY and SYGVKD. CDR3 length: 15 residues. The V and J ends lost 2 bases and 4 bases, in that order; junction bases with no gene match: 4.

The genes are TRBV18 and TRBJ1-5; 8 bases match TRBD1. The germline CDR1 and CDR2 sequences are KGHSH and LQKENI. This CDR3 contains 15 residues. The V and J ends lost 3 bases and 5 bases, in that order; junction bases with no gene match: 6. CDR3 sequence (DNA): TGTGCCAGCTCACCGACAGGGGCCAATTATCAGCCCCAGCATTTT. It translates to CASSPTGANYQPQHF.

This clone has more than one count but fewer than ten. The chain uses TRBV11-2 and TRBJ2-7; 8 bases align to TRBD1. CDR3 length equals 14 residues. With 5 bases clipped from V and 3 bases from J, the junction kept 6 bases outside the gene matches. CDR1 SGHAT and CDR2 FQNNGV come from the germline V gene. The CDR3 coding sequence is TGTGCCAGCAGCCCAGGACAGGGAAACTACGAGCAGTACTTC. Its protein product is CASSPGQGNYEQYF. The whole variable domain, filled in from reference TRBV11-2 and TRBJ2-7, reads EAGVAQSPRYKIIEKRQSVAFWCNPISGHATLYWYQQILGQGPKLLIQFQNNGVVDDSQLPKDRFSAERLKGVDSTLKIQPAKLEDSAVYLCASSPGQGNYEQYFGPGTRLTVT.

This clone was found a few times. The chain combines TRBV30 with TRBJ1-3; tentatively, D is TRBD1 (6 bases). The CDR3 covers 17 residues. V gave up 2 bases and J gave up 4 bases, with 21 bases separating them. Germline V gives CDR1 GTSNPN, CDR2 SVGIG (reference sequence). The CDR3 DNA follows: TGTGCCTGGAGTATGGACAGCGGCGAGCGATGGGGAAACACCATATATTTT. Encoded protein: CAWSMDSGERWGNTIYF.

The V and J genes are TRBV29-1 and TRBJ1-3, with 9 positions matching TRBD1. Germline-derived CDR1 and CDR2 are SQVTM and ANQGSEA. This CDR3 comprises 17 residues. The V segment lost 5 bases and the J segment 1 base; nucleotides outside the gene matches: 12. The CDR3 spells CSVTRRYRGLSGNTIYF. CDR3 coding DNA: TGCAGCGTTACGAGGAGATACAGGGGGCTGTCTGGAAACACCATATATTTT.

The chain links TRBV18 to TRBJ1-5; D unclear. There are 16 residues in the CDR3. CDR1 and CDR2 from the germline V gene are KGHSH and LQKENI. Trimming left V 2 bases short and J 6 bases short, with 17 bases between. Here the CDR3 reads CASSPYTAGGFQPQHF. CDR3 coding DNA: TGTGCCAGCTCACCATATACCGCCGGCGGTTTTCAGCCCCAGCATTTT.

This rearrangement joins TRBV5-1 to TRBJ1-2, with a tentative D call TRBD1 (5 bases). Per germline, CDR1 SGHRS and CDR2 YFSETQ. The CDR3 length is 12 residues. V was clipped by 4 bases and J by 4 bases, with 8 bases between them. The CDR3 DNA is TGCGCCAGCAGCCCGACAGCCTATGGCTACACCTTC. This encodes CASSPTAYGYTF.

This sequence joins TRBV30 and TRBJ1-3; D is undetermined. The CDR3 loop spans 13 amino acids. Trimming removed 2 bases at V and 0 bases at J, with 5 bases between. CDR1 GTSNPN and CDR2 SVGIG come from the germline V gene (reference sequence). The CDR3 is CAWSRDSGNTIYF. CDR3 DNA sequence: TGTGCCTGGAGTAGAGACTCTGGAAACACCATATATTTT.

This chain connects TRBV11-2 to TRBJ2-1; 12 bases fit TRBD2. The ends lost 8 bases at V and 2 bases at J; junction bases unmatched: 7. The CDR3 length is 16 residues. Germline assignment: CDR1 SGHAT and CDR2 FQNNGV. The CDR3 bases are TGTGCCAGCCAATTTTCTAGCGGGGGGGCCTACAATGAGCAGTTCTTC. Amino acids: CASQFSSGGAYNEQFF. Complete variable domain (other parts from reference TRBV11-2 and TRBJ2-1): EAGVAQSPRYKIIEKRQSVAFWCNPISGHATLYWYQQILGQGPKLLIQFQNNGVVDDSQLPKDRFSAERLKGVDSTLKIQPAKLEDSAVYLCASQFSSGGAYNEQFFGPGTRLTVL.

The J gene is TRBJ2-7, the V gene TRBV27, with D unclear. The V gene's germline CDR1 is MNHEY and CDR2 SMNVEV (reference sequence). The CDR3 is made up of 12 amino acids. The ends were cut back, 8 bases at V and 6 bases at J, with 14 bases in the middle. The CDR3 spells CASLTPCGEQYV. The CDR3 DNA reads TGTGCCAGCCTTACGCCCTGCGGCGAGCAGTACGTC.

In its sample, this clone was seen once. The rearrangement links TRBV24-1 to TRBJ1-3, with a tentative D call TRBD1 (5 bases). CDR1 and CDR2 from the germline V gene are KGHDR and SFDVKD. The CDR3 consists of 12 residues. The V end was cut by 12 bases, the J end by 1 base, with 9 bases between. This CDR3 reads CAAGGSGNTIYF. CDR3 in DNA: TGTGCCGCCGGGGGTTCTGGAAACACCATATATTTT.

This clone was observed a handful of times. This chain uses TRBV29-1 with TRBJ1-2, with D tentatively TRBD1 (5 bases). This CDR3 has 18 amino acids. Trimming removed 5 bases at V and 2 bases at J, with 27 bases between. Germline-derived CDR1 and CDR2 are SQVTM and ANQGSEA. CDR3 DNA: TGCAGCGTTAAAGCGGGGGGTTCTTGGCTAAGGGCGAACTATGGCTACACCTTC. Amino acid sequence: CSVKAGGSWLRANYGYTF.

The J gene is TRBJ1-2, the V gene TRBV21-1; TRBD1, the D gene given by the table, was not confirmed from the DNA. TRBV21-1 is a pseudogene segment. The CDR3 totals 13 residues. The CDR3 bases are TGTGCCAGCAGCAGAAACTACAGGTATGGCTACACCTTC. It encodes CASSRNYRYGYTF.

The chain combines TRBV10-1 with TRBJ2-1, with 9 bases matching TRBD2. CDR1 is WNHNN, CDR2 SYGVQD, per germline (reference sequence). V shed 5 bases, J shed 8 bases, and the junction held 10 bases outside the gene matches. CDR3 size: 15 residues. The CDR3 DNA follows: TGCGCCAGCAGTCTCGGGGTAGCGGGGGTGGATGAGCAGTTCTTC. Translation: CASSLGVAGVDEQFF.

This clone turned up a few times. The genes are TRBV10-1 and TRBJ2-1, with 8 bases that match TRBD1. V trimming: 4 bases; J trimming: 7 bases; junction bases outside the gene matches: 9. The CDR3 covers 15 residues. Germline CDR1 WNHNN, CDR2 SYGVQD (reference sequence). The CDR3 DNA reads TGCGCCAGCAGTGGAATACAGGGGGTGAGGAATGAGCAGTTCTTC. Translated: CASSGIQGVRNEQFF.

This chain links TRBV10-3 with TRBJ1-6; D not certain. Germline assignment: CDR1 ENHRY and CDR2 SYGVKD. This CDR3 has 15 amino acids. V gave up 1 base and J gave up 10 bases, with 14 bases separating them. CDR3 sequence reads: CAISELTGRWSPLHF. For the CDR3, the DNA is TGTGCCATCAGTGAGTTAACCGGGAGGTGGTCACCCCTCCACTTT.

V and J are TRBV27 and TRBJ2-5; D is perhaps TRBD1 (5 bases). This CDR3 has 15 residues. The germline V and J ends were trimmed by 0 bases and 5 bases, with 13 bases remaining between them. From germline, CDR1 is MNHEY and CDR2 SMNVEV (reference sequence). For the CDR3, the DNA is TGTGCCAGCAGTTTATCGACGGTATCAGGGGAGACCCAGTACTTC. This encodes CASSLSTVSGETQYF.

Only a few counts were recorded for this clone. This sequence joins TRBV11-2 and TRBJ2-5; 7 bases fit TRBD2. The V segment lost 4 bases and the J segment 0 bases; nucleotides outside the gene matches: 8. Per germline, CDR1 SGHAT and CDR2 FQNNGV. The CDR3 has 16 amino acids. The CDR3 here is CASSSAGRGYQETQYF. CDR3 nucleotides: TGTGCCAGCAGCTCGGCAGGGCGGGGGTACCAAGAGACCCAGTACTTC.